These T cell receptor beta chains were read from a single sample in a study of control samples from healthy donors and cancer patients. Only in-frame clones appear in the TCRdb table, and some are missing; sequencing was by immunoSEQ multiplex PCR. The profile shows about 220,000 clones, roughly 94% of them singletons. The source material was blood. The receptors stem from a man aged 50 to 59 in good health. Each CDR3 is given with its conserved first and last residue.

v_gene	j_gene	CDR3aa
TRBV6-2/TRBV6-3	TRBJ2-1	CASSSGGGAYNEQFF
TRBV2	TRBJ2-5	CASSSTSGGSETQYF
TRBV5-1	TRBJ2-5	CASSLVSNQETQYF
TRBV5-5	TRBJ2-2	CASSLARGFANTGELFF
TRBV7-7	TRBJ2-7	CASSPSGAYEQYF
TRBV24-1	TRBJ2-7	CATSDLDSAVYEQYF
TRBV6-2/TRBV6-3	TRBJ2-3	CASSFGTTGFDTQYF
TRBV28	TRBJ2-6	CASSPLLGAALANVLTF
TRBV7-2	TRBJ1-2	CASSLGGANYGYTF
TRBV7-9	TRBJ2-6	CAKTPGQEFSGANVLTF
TRBV9	TRBJ2-1	CASSGGTGVYNEQFF
TRBV7-2	TRBJ2-7	CASGRQGFDEQYF
TRBV28	TRBJ1-4	CASSSSTGTGEKLFF
TRBV19	TRBJ1-5	CASSISNQPQHF
TRBV24-1	TRBJ1-5	CATSGDGNQPQHF
TRBV6-1	TRBJ1-6	CASSEARPRVSPLHF
TRBV6-5	TRBJ1-6	CASKTGLGSPLHF
TRBV5-1	TRBJ1-6	CASSLEGGEASPLHF
TRBV10-2	TRBJ1-1	CASSEIGGGTEAFF
TRBV6-5	TRBJ1-2	CASRGVDYGYTF
TRBV15	TRBJ2-5	CATGRSQETQYF
TRBV11-2	TRBJ1-1	CASSSQRDTEAFF
TRBV9	TRBJ1-3	CASRGTAGNTIYF
TRBV11-2	TRBJ1-4	CASTFSTGPNEKLFF
TRBV5-1	TRBJ2-5	CASSSPGPGQETQYF
TRBV6-5	TRBJ2-7	CASRGGPYEQYF
TRBV7-9	TRBJ2-7	CASSSLGRSYEQYF
TRBV29-1	TRBJ2-5	CSVEGHGAGAETQYF
TRBV7-2	TRBJ2-2	CASSLVQGATGELFF
TRBV29-1	TRBJ1-2	CSGTGGYGYTF
TRBV5-5	TRBJ2-3	CASSALGAGADTQYF
TRBV7-2	TRBJ1-5	CASSLASSNSNQPQHF
TRBV23-1	TRBJ1-1	CASSPPTGTVNTEAFF
TRBV5-1	TRBJ1-6	CASSLENNSPLHF
TRBV4-1	TRBJ1-2	CASSQVTTGGHGYTF
TRBV7-9	TRBJ1-1	CASSEELSNTEAFF
TRBV5-4	TRBJ2-1	CASSSPTSGGFYNEQFF
TRBV5-8	TRBJ1-5	CASSLGTHQPQHF
TRBV2	TRBJ1-5	CASIEGTGSHQPQHF
TRBV6-5	TRBJ2-2	CASRATPLTGELFF
TRBV6-2/TRBV6-3	TRBJ1-6	CASSPVLPVNSPLHF
TRBV24-1	TRBJ2-7	CATSDWGQGSSYEQYF
TRBV2	TRBJ1-2	CASSFLDGTGGGYTF
TRBV27	TRBJ1-6	CASSSYGAGATYNSPLHF
TRBV27	TRBJ1-1	CASSLSAGINTEAFF
TRBV6-5	TRBJ1-1	CASSYSAGLDTEAFF
TRBV5-1	TRBJ2-1	CASSFLSGLNEQFF
TRBV5-1	TRBJ1-1	CASSRAGRGETEAFF